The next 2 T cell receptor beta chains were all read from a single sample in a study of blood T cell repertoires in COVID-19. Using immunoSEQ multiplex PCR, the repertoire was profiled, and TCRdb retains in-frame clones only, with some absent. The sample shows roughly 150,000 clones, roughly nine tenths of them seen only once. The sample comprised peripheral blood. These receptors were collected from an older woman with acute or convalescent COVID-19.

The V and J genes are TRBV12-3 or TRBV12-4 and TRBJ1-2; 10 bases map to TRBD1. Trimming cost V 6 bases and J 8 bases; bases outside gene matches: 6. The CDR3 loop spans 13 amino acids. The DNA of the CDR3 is TGTGCCAGCAGCTCGGGACAGGGGTGGGGCTACACCTTC. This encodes CASSSGQGWGYTF.

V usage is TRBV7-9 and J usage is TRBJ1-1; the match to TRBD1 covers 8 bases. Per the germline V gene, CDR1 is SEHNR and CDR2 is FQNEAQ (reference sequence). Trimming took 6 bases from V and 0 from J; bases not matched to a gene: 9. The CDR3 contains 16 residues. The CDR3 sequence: CASRRDRSGVNTEAFF. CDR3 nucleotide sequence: TGTGCCAGCAGAAGGGACAGGTCGGGGGTGAACACTGAAGCTTTCTTT.